The 20 T cell receptor beta chains below were found in one sample sequenced in a study of shared clonotypes between healthy human individuals. Sequenced by immunoSEQ multiplex PCR; TCRdb stores in-frame clones only, minus some. The sample has some 980,000 clones, approximately 76% seen once. Sequencing input: memory CD4+ T cells sorted from blood. The subset here: CD45RA-negative fraction. All receptors come from a man between 18 and 29 years old in good health.

The genes are TRBV7-9 and TRBJ2-7; D ambiguous. Trimming shortened V by 5 bases and J by 2 bases, and 16 bases separated the two germline ends. The V gene's germline CDR1 is SEHNR and CDR2 FQNEAQ (reference sequence). The CDR3 has 15 residues. CDR3 sequence: CASSRPAVWTYEQYF. The CDR3 DNA sequence: TGTGCCAGCAGCCGGCCGGCTGTATGGACCTACGAGCAGTACTTC.

This chain connects TRBV5-6 to TRBJ1-6; a possible D gene is TRBD1 (6 bases). Trimming pared 5 bases from V and 4 bases from J, leaving 19 bases between. Per germline, CDR1 SGHDT and CDR2 YYEEEE. The CDR3 loop spans 17 amino acids. Written as DNA, the CDR3 is TGTGCCAGCAGGCTGGGAGAGGACAGCTTTTATAATTCACCCCTCCACTTT. It yields the protein CASRLGEDSFYNSPLHF.

Only a few counts were recorded for this clone. The rearrangement uses TRBV30 and TRBJ1-2; D gene ambiguous. This CDR3 has 11 residues. Between the trimmed V and J ends, which lost 7 bases and 5 bases, there was a span of 11 bases. Germline V lookup: CDR1 GTSNPN, CDR2 SVGIG (reference sequence). The CDR3 sequence is CAYTPLYGYTF. Written as DNA, the CDR3 is TGTGCCTACACCCCGCTGTATGGCTACACCTTC.

This chain connects TRBV2 to TRBJ1-1, with a possible D match to TRBD1 (6 bases). Germline CDR1 and CDR2: SNHLY and FYNNEI. The CDR3 has 15 residues. V gave up 2 bases and J gave up 5 bases, with 15 bases separating them. CDR3 region: CASSELTGSVTEAFF. The CDR3 nucleotides are TGTGCCAGCAGTGAACTAACAGGGAGCGTGACTGAAGCTTTCTTT.

This chain uses TRBV9 with TRBJ1-1; D is uncertain. CDR1 and CDR2 from the germline V gene are SGDLS and YYNGEE. Between the trimmed V and J ends, which lost 5 bases and 0 bases, there was a span of 11 bases. The CDR3 sequence is 14 residues long. CDR3 loop: CASRPPEVNTEAFF. DNA for the CDR3: TGTGCCAGCAGGCCTCCGGAAGTGAACACTGAAGCTTTCTTT. The full variable domain, its missing parts supplied by reference TRBV9 and TRBJ1-1, is DSGVTQTPKHLITATGQRVTLRCSPRSGDLSVYWYQQSLDQGLQFLIQYYNGEERAKGNILERFSAQQFPDLHSELNLSSLELGDSALYFCASRPPEVNTEAFFGQGTRLTVV.

The chain carries TRBV5-4 and TRBJ2-2, with 9 bases identical to TRBD2. V shed 0 bases and J 4 bases; nucleotides not matched to a gene: 7. Germline V gives CDR1 SGHNT, CDR2 YYREEE (reference sequence). The CDR3 is 17 residues long. CDR3 in DNA: TGTGCCAGCAGCTTGGGGAGGGCTAGCGGGACCACCGGGGAGCTGTTTTTT. Residues: CASSLGRASGTTGELFF.

To note about this clone: Other DNA sequences in this sample translate to the same CDR3. The chain uses TRBV18 and TRBJ2-5; D gene ambiguous. Per germline, CDR1 KGHSH and CDR2 LQKENI. Trimming removed 3 bases at V and 0 bases at J, with 2 bases between. The CDR3 length is 12 residues. Here the CDR3 DNA reads TGTGCCAGCTCACCTTACCAAGAGACCCAGTACTTC. This translates into CASSPYQETQYF.

This clone was detected ten times or more. The rearrangement joins TRBV18 to TRBJ2-5; D tentatively fits TRBD1 or TRBD2 (5 bases each). The CDR3 is made up of 12 amino acids. Germline CDR1 and CDR2: KGHSH and LQKENI. Trimming cost V 8 bases and J 9 bases, with 16 bases left between them. CDR3 residues: CASRGQVVAQYF. CDR3 sequence (DNA): TGTGCCAGCCGGGGCCAAGTTGTGGCCCAGTACTTC.

This sequence joins TRBV5-4 and TRBJ2-3, with D possibly matching TRBD2 (5 bases). Germline V CDR1 and CDR2: SGHNT, YYREEE (reference sequence). The germline V and J ends were trimmed by 5 bases and 0 bases, with 13 bases remaining between them. The CDR3 has 15 amino acids. For the CDR3, the DNA is TGTGCCAGCAGGAGAGCGGCAACTAGCACAGATACGCAGTATTTT. Translating it yields CASRRAATSTDTQYF.

This rearrangement joins TRBV7-2 to TRBJ2-7, with D tentatively TRBD1 or TRBD2 (5 bases each). The CDR3 totals 15 residues. Germline loops: CDR1 SGHTA, CDR2 FQGNSA. Between the trimmed V and J ends, which lost 5 bases and 5 bases, there was a span of 19 bases. DNA for the CDR3: TGTGCCAGCAGCCCAAGCTGGGGGAGTAACCACGAGCAGTACTTC. Protein product: CASSPSWGSNHEQYF.

The rearrangement joins TRBV30 to TRBJ1-2, with a tentative D call TRBD1 (6 bases). The CDR3 totals 12 residues. CDR1 is GTSNPN, CDR2 SVGIG, per germline (reference sequence). Deletions cut 4 bases from V and 5 bases from J, with 11 bases between. The CDR3 bases are TGTGCCTGGACCCAGGGGACATATGGCTACACCTTC. Residues: CAWTQGTYGYTF.

V usage is TRBV14 and J usage is TRBJ1-1; D call uncertain. Trimming removed 4 bases at V and 4 bases at J, with 16 bases between. The CDR3 is 15 amino acids. Germline CDR1 and CDR2: SGHDN and FVKESK. The DNA of the CDR3 is TGTGCCAGCAGCCGGCAAAGGACGGGCGTCACTGAAGCTTTCTTT. Translation gives CASSRQRTGVTEAFF.

This clone was picked up a small number of times. V and J are TRBV7-9 and TRBJ1-1; D ambiguous. The V end was cut by 2 bases, the J end by 1 base, with 14 bases between. Germline V gene data show CDR1 as SEHNR and CDR2 as FQNEAQ (reference sequence). The length of the CDR3 is 16 residues. This CDR3 reads CASSLSGSVRNTEAFF. For the CDR3, the DNA is TGTGCCAGCAGCTTAAGCGGGAGTGTAAGGAACACTGAAGCTTTCTTT.

The J gene is TRBJ2-6, the V gene TRBV6-5; D is possibly TRBD2 (5 bases). CDR3 length equals 15 residues. The V and J ends lost 6 bases and 0 bases respectively, with 9 bases between them. Per germline, CDR1 MNHEY and CDR2 SVGAGI. The CDR3 region has the DNA TGTGCCAGCAGCACCGGGGTCTCTGGGGCCAACGTCCTGACTTTC. Translated: CASSTGVSGANVLTF.

The V gene is TRBV30, the J gene TRBJ1-2, with D unresolved. Per the germline V gene, CDR1 is GTSNPN and CDR2 is SVGIG (reference sequence). There are 13 residues in the CDR3. Trimming shortened V by 0 bases and J by 13 bases, and 18 bases separated the two germline ends. This chain's CDR3 is CAWSVQVDGGSTF. DNA for the CDR3: TGTGCCTGGAGTGTACAAGTAGACGGCGGAAGCACCTTC.

This chain connects TRBV29-1 to TRBJ2-3, with 10 positions matching TRBD2. Trimming removed 6 bases from V and 5 bases from J; junction bases left unmatched: 5. This CDR3 comprises 13 residues. Germline V CDR1 and CDR2: SQVTM, ANQGSEA. The CDR3 loop reads CSVERGGLDTQYF. The CDR3 DNA reads TGCAGCGTAGAGCGGGGGGGCTTAGATACGCAGTATTTT.

The rearrangement joins TRBV7-2 to TRBJ1-2; 10 bases are a match to TRBD1. This CDR3 contains 15 residues. With 4 bases clipped from V and 3 bases from J, the junction kept 5 bases outside the gene matches. Germline values: CDR1 SGHTA, CDR2 FQGNSA. CDR3 loop: CASSSDRGPHYGYTF. Written as DNA, the CDR3 is TGTGCCAGCAGCTCTGACAGGGGGCCCCACTATGGCTACACCTTC. The full variable domain, completed using reference TRBV7-2 and TRBJ1-2, is GAGVSQSPSNKVTEKGKDVELRCDPISGHTALYWYRQSLGQGLEFLIYFQGNSAPDKSGLPSDRFSAERTGGSVSTLTIQRTQQEDSAVYLCASSSDRGPHYGYTFGSGTRLTVV.

This clone has only a few counts. The V call is TRBV30, the J call TRBJ1-5, with 8 bases matching TRBD1. V shed 5 bases, J shed 5 bases, and the junction held 5 bases outside the gene matches. The CDR3 is made up of 13 amino acids. Looked up from germline, CDR1 is GTSNPN and CDR2 is SVGIG (reference sequence). As DNA, the CDR3 is TGTGCCTGGGGGCAGGGGGCGGATCAGCCCCAGCATTTT. It encodes CAWGQGADQPQHF. Together with reference TRBV30 and TRBJ1-5, the CDR3 gives the full variable domain: SQTIHQWPATLVQPVGSPLSLECTVEGTSNPNLYWYRQAAGRGLQLLFYSVGIGQISSEVPQNLSASRPQDRQFILSSKKLLLSDSGFYLCAWGQGADQPQHFGDGTRLSIL.

The chain employs TRBV29-1 and TRBJ2-4; 7 nucleotides line up with TRBD1. Germline CDR1 is SQVTM and CDR2 is ANQGSEA. The junction had 8 bases not matched to a gene; V was cut back by 6 bases and J by 6 bases. The CDR3 is made up of 13 amino acids. The CDR3: CSVATGSRNIQYF. In DNA, the CDR3 is TGCAGCGTGGCGACAGGGTCCAGAAACATTCAGTACTTC.

The CDR3 spells CASPMNTEAFF. The CDR3 DNA follows: TGTGCCAGCCCTATGAACACTGAAGCTTTCTTT. V is TRBV6-1 and J is TRBJ1-1, with D uncertain. The V gene's germline CDR1 is MNHNS and CDR2 SASEGT. V was shortened by 8 bases and J by 0 bases, with 4 bases between the two germline ends. The CDR3 is 11 residues long.